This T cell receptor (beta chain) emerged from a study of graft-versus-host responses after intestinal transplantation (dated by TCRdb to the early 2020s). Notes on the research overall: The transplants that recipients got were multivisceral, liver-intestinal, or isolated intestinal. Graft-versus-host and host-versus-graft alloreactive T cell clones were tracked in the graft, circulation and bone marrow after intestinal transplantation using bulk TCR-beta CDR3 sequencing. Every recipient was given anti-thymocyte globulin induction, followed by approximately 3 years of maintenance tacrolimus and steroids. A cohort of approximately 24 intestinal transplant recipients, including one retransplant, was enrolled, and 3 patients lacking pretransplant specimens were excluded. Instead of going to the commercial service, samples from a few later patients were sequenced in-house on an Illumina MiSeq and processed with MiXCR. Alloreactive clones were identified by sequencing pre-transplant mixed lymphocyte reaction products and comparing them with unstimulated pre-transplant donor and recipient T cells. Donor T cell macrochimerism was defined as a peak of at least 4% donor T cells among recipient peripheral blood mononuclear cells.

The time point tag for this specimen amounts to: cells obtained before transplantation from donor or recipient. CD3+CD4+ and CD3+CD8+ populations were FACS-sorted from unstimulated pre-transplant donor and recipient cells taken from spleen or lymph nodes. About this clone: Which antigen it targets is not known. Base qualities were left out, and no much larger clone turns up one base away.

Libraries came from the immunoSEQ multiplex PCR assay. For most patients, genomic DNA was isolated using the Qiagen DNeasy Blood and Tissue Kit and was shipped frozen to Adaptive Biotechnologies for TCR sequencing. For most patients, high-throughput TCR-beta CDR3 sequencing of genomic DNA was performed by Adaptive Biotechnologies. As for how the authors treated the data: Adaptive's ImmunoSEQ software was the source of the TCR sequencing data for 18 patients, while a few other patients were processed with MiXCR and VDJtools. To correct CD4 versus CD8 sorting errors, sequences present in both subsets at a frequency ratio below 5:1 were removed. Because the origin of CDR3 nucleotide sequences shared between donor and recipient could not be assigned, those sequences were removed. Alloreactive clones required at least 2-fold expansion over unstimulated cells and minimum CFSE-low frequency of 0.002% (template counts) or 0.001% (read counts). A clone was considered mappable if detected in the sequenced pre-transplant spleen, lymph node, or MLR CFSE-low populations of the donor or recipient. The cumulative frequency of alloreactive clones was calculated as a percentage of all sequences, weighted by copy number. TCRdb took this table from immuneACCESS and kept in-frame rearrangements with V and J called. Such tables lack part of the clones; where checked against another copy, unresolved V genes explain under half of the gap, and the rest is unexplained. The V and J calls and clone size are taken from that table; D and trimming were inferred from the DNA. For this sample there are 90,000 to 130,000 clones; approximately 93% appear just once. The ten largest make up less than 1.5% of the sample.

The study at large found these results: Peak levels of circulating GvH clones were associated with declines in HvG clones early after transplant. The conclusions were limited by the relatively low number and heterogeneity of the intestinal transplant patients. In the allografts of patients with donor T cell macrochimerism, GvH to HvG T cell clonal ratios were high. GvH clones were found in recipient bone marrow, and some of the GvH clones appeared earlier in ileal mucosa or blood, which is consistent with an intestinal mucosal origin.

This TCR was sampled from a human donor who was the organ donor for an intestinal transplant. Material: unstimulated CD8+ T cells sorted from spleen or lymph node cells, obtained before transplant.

The CDR3: CASSLLRSYEQYF. The nucleotide sequence reads TGTGCCAGCAGCTTATTGCGGTCCTACGAGCAGTACTTC. Recombination linked TRBV7-4 to TRBJ2-7; the D gene lacks a confident call. V was cut back by 2 bases and J by 1 base, leaving a gap of 6 bases between them. CDR1 is given as SGHVT and CDR2 as SQSDAQ, both from the germline V gene. Inclusive of the bounding cysteine and phenylalanine, the CDR3 is 13 residues long. Here the CDR3 DNA is all that survives: 39 bases in frame from base 1.